A single T cell receptor (beta chain) is shown here with its context. It is unclear where the CDR3 begins or ends on the DNA, so no DNA is shown, and the CDR3 is as TCRdb lists it. Including both end residues, the CDR3 is 13 amino acids long. Germline V gene sequence: CDR1 SEHNR, CDR2 FQNEAQ (reference sequence). The authors amplified TCR beta CDR3 regions from RNA transcripts. Amplification began with first-round RT-PCR using HTBI primers, then second-round multiplex PCR was performed. One entry per CDR3 protein, called by TCRdb with MiXCR from the multiplex PCR reads. In the table there are around 1.1 million distinct CDR3 sequences, about 38% of which are singletons. The record originates from a study of Graves' ophthalmopathy and Graves' hyperthyroidism. Looking at the study overall: Stable hyperthyroidism was defined by absence of ophthalmopathy within 18 months of follow-up.

The chain combines TRBV7-9 with TRBJ1-5; whether TRBD1, the table's D call, matches the DNA was not checked. Sequenced: peripheral blood or thyroid tissue (not recorded which). The source of this sequence is an adult man with Graves' hyperthyroidism. This CDR3 is CASSFGTGTYEHF.